The rows below give T cell receptor beta chains drawn from one sample of a study of cytomegalovirus exposure and HLA in healthy donors. TCRdb's copy holds only in-frame clones and misses some; the assay was immunoSEQ multiplex PCR. Here the sample spans approximately 240,000 clones, approximately 80% being singletons. Sequencing used PBMCs. These receptor sequences come from a woman in her 40s in good health and CMV-seronegative. CDR3s include the opening cysteine and the closing phenylalanine or tryptophan. Fields, in order: CDR3 protein, CDR3 DNA, J gene, D gene, clone size, V gene. A D gene is named only where the DNA matches it firmly. The size entry is marked missing in some rows and otherwise reads once, few, many or a size class.

CATSGTGFHRLFF TGTGCCACTTCCGGGACAGGGTTTCATCGACTGTTTTTT TRBJ1-4 TRBD1 few TRBV28
CASSLSRHNSPLHF TGCGCCAGCAGCTTGAGCAGGCATAATTCACCCCTCCACTTT TRBJ1-6 . few TRBV5-1
CASSIVGTSPVEQYF TGTGCCAGTAGTATCGTAGGGACATCCCCGGTCGAGCAGTACTTC TRBJ2-7 . . TRBV19
CASSQTLTGGFAETQYF TGTGCCAGCAGCCAAACCTTGACAGGCGGATTCGCTGAGACCCAGTACTTC TRBJ2-5 . few TRBV16
CASSQRAYYEQYF TGTGCCAGCAGCCAGAGGGCGTACTACGAGCAGTACTTC TRBJ2-7 . . TRBV4-2
CASSSDSYVKQFF TGTGCCAGCAGCTCTGACAGCTATGTGAAGCAGTTCTTC TRBJ2-1 . once TRBV11-3
CASSYMGSQPQHF TGTGCCAGCAGTTATATGGGCAGTCAGCCCCAGCATTTT TRBJ1-5 . . TRBV6-6
CASSIWQGETEAFF TGTGCCAGTAGTATTTGGCAGGGTGAGACTGAAGCTTTCTTT TRBJ1-1 . . TRBV19
CASSEGSYGYTF TGTGCCAGCAGTGAAGGGAGCTATGGCTACACCTTC TRBJ1-2 . . TRBV7-9
CASSQPDTGQGEQYF TGTGCCAGCAGCCAACCGGATACGGGACAGGGCGAGCAGTACTTC TRBJ2-7 TRBD1 . TRBV4-2
CASSSGQEAGSNQPQHF TGTGCCAGCAGCTCGGGACAGGAGGCCGGGAGCAATCAGCCCCAGCATTTT TRBJ1-5 TRBD1 . TRBV11-1
CASRKPRVRGNTIYF TGTGCCAGCAGGAAACCCAGGGTTCGGGGAAACACCATATATTTT TRBJ1-3 . . TRBV28
CASIRELNSNQPQHF TGTGCCAGCATAAGGGAGCTGAATAGCAATCAGCCCCAGCATTTT TRBJ1-5 . few TRBV6-1
CASSPQGLNTEAFF TGTGCCAGCTCACCACAGGGGTTGAACACTGAAGCTTTCTTT TRBJ1-1 . . TRBV18
CASSTSRGRSETQYF TGTGCCAGTAGCACCTCGCGGGGGCGGTCGGAGACCCAGTACTTC TRBJ2-5 . once TRBV19
CASSLAHSTWAPYEQYF TGTGCCAGCAGCTTAGCGCATTCGACCTGGGCGCCCTACGAGCAGTACTTC TRBJ2-7 . . TRBV7-2
CASSTHTNDNQPQHF TGTGCCAGCAGCACACATACCAACGACAATCAGCCCCAGCATTTT TRBJ1-5 . few TRBV6-1
CASRRTGIPYEQYF TGTGCCAGCAGGAGGACAGGGATCCCCTACGAGCAGTACTTC TRBJ2-7 TRBD1 . TRBV5-8
CASSHRTPPTQGPYGYTF TGTGCCAGCAGCCACCGGACACCGCCAACTCAGGGCCCCTATGGCTACACCTTC TRBJ1-2 . . TRBV5-8
CANIPLRGPGTEAFF TGTGCCAACATACCCTTGCGGGGGCCGGGGACTGAAGCTTTCTTT TRBJ1-1 . . TRBV28
CASSSVGGKDTEAFF TGTGCCAGCAGCTCAGTAGGGGGTAAGGACACTGAAGCTTTCTTT TRBJ1-1 . . TRBV5-4
CASGVGTGVDEQYF TGCGCCAGCGGCGTTGGGACAGGGGTCGACGAGCAGTACTTC TRBJ2-7 TRBD1 . TRBV5-1
CASSSAGPADTQYF TGTGCCAGCAGCTCCGCGGGCCCCGCAGATACGCAGTATTTT TRBJ2-3 . . TRBV7-3
CASSRRVVLADGGAGSTDTQYF TGCGCCAGCAGCCGCAGAGTAGTGTTAGCGGACGGGGGAGCCGGGAGCACAGATACGCAGTATTTT TRBJ2-3 . . TRBV4-1
CASSGGLLVSFSGANVLTF TGTGCCAGCAGTGGAGGGTTACTAGTTTCTTTCTCTGGGGCCAACGTCCTGACTTTC TRBJ2-6 . . TRBV2
CASSPIGGRADTQYF TGTGCCAGCAGCCCCATAGGGGGTCGGGCAGATACGCAGTATTTT TRBJ2-3 . . TRBV11-2
CASRDRVDHEQYF TGTGCCAGCCGGGACAGGGTCGACCACGAGCAGTACTTC TRBJ2-7 TRBD1 . TRBV10-3
CASSPSWLDNEQFF TGTGCCAGCTCACCAAGTTGGCTAGATAATGAGCAGTTCTTC TRBJ2-1 . . TRBV18
CASSQMGPYEQYF TGTGCCAGCAGCCAAATGGGGCCCTACGAGCAGTACTTC TRBJ2-7 . once TRBV11-2